These 11 T cell receptor beta chains were all obtained from the same sample, sequenced in a study of CD8+ T cells in alopecia areata. Investigators isolated RNA and reverse transcribed it into cDNA to act as the sequencing template. Sequencing used immunoSEQ multiplex PCR; TCRdb keeps in-frame clones, though not all of them. Among under 200,000 clones, about three fifths were seen once, and the ten largest hold about 0.94%. Treatment in this sample: oral pan-JAK inhibitor, 5-10 mg twice daily. This specimen was CD4+ T cells sorted from blood, taken at week 4, from a patient treated with tofacitinib. Receptors originate from a human donor with alopecia areata.

The rearrangement joins TRBV7-9 to TRBJ2-5; D gene uncertain. The germline CDR1 and CDR2 sequences are SEHNR and FQNEAQ (reference sequence). This CDR3 is built from 11 residues. V was clipped by 7 bases and J by 4 bases, with 7 bases between them. DNA of the CDR3: TGTGCCAGCATTATCCGAGAGACCCAGTACTTC. Its protein is CASIIRETQYF.

A few counts support this clone. This sequence joins TRBV30 and TRBJ2-7; D unclear. The CDR3 totals 12 residues. CDR1 is GTSNPN and CDR2 is SVGIG in the germline V gene (reference sequence). The V end was cut by 2 bases, the J end by 2 bases, with 7 bases between. CDR3 DNA sequence: TGTGCCTGGAGTACTGGGACCTACGAGCAGTACTTC. As protein: CAWSTGTYEQYF.

This chain connects TRBV6-5 to TRBJ1-1; 7 nucleotides match TRBD1. Germline V gene lookup returns CDR1 MNHEY and CDR2 SVGAGI. The CDR3 is 14 amino acids. J was trimmed by 4 bases and V by 6 bases; bases with no gene match: 8. CDR3 DNA: TGTGCCAGCAGACGACAGGGAATTGGCACTGAAGCTTTCTTT. As protein: CASRRQGIGTEAFF.

The chain employs TRBV6-1 and TRBJ1-6; TRBD1 agrees at 8 bases. Germline assignment: CDR1 MNHNS and CDR2 SASEGT. The V and J ends lost 6 bases and 10 bases, in that order; junction bases with no gene match: 8. This CDR3 has 14 residues. DNA of the CDR3: TGTGCCAGCAGATCGGACAGGGTTTGGTCACCCCTCCACTTT. As protein: CASRSDRVWSPLHF.

This chain uses TRBV25-1 with TRBJ1-1; 12 nucleotides match TRBD1. CDR3 length equals 15 residues. Germline trimming cut 6 bases from V and 4 bases from J; bases unmatched to any gene: 6. The germline V gene has CDR1 MGHDK and CDR2 SYGVNS. The chain's CDR3 is CASRFGDRGPTEAFF. CDR3 bases: TGTGCCAGCAGGTTCGGGGACAGGGGGCCCACTGAAGCTTTCTTT.

The chain employs TRBV6-6 and TRBJ2-5; 10 bases map to TRBD2. V trimming: 6 bases; J trimming: 5 bases; junction bases outside the gene matches: 6. Germline V gives CDR1 MNHNY, CDR2 SVGAGI (reference sequence). The length of the CDR3 is 14 residues. DNA of the CDR3: TGTGCCAGCAGGATCTTAGCGGGGGGTGAGACCCAGTACTTC. This gives the protein CASRILAGGETQYF.

This chain uses TRBV28 with TRBJ2-1; 8 bases agree with TRBD1. From germline, CDR1 is MDHEN and CDR2 SYDVKM. This CDR3 spans 14 amino acids. J was trimmed by 8 bases and V by 5 bases; bases with no gene match: 8. CDR3 coding DNA: TGTGCCAGCAGTCGACAGGGGTTTGGAGATGAGCAGTTCTTC. As protein: CASSRQGFGDEQFF.

The genes are TRBV7-9 and TRBJ1-6; D is undetermined. The CDR3 contains 14 residues. The germline gives CDR1 SEHNR, CDR2 FQNEAQ (reference sequence). V dropped 6 bases and J dropped 4 bases, with 10 bases sitting between them. Written as DNA, the CDR3 is TGTGCCAGCAGTTTTGGCCAGTATAATTCACCCCTCCACTTT. Protein sequence: CASSFGQYNSPLHF.

The gene calls are TRBV5-6 and TRBJ2-1, with D perhaps being TRBD1 or TRBD2 (5 bases each). Germline CDR1 and CDR2: SGHDT and YYEEEE. The CDR3 has 12 residues. V was shortened by 0 bases and J by 16 bases, with 14 bases between the two germline ends. CDR3 nucleotide sequence: TGTGCCAGCAGCTTGGGCTGGGGACGCGGCTTCTTC. It yields the protein CASSLGWGRGFF.

The chain combines TRBV5-1 with TRBJ2-7, with a tentative D call TRBD1 (6 bases). The V gene lost 4 bases and the J gene lost 6 bases, with 14 bases spanning the gap. The germline gives CDR1 SGHRS, CDR2 YFSETQ. The CDR3 sequence is 13 residues long. The CDR3 reads CASSLGIGGEQYF. CDR3 bases: TGCGCCAGCAGCCTAGGAATAGGGGGCGAGCAGTACTTC.

This chain uses TRBV10-3 with TRBJ1-1; D possibly corresponds to TRBD1 (5 bases). Germline assignment: CDR1 ENHRY and CDR2 SYGVKD. The V and J ends lost 1 base and 0 bases respectively, with 9 bases between them. The CDR3 has 15 residues. DNA of the CDR3: TGTGCCATCAGTGAGTATAGGGACCTGAACACTGAAGCTTTCTTT. Protein: CAISEYRDLNTEAFF.